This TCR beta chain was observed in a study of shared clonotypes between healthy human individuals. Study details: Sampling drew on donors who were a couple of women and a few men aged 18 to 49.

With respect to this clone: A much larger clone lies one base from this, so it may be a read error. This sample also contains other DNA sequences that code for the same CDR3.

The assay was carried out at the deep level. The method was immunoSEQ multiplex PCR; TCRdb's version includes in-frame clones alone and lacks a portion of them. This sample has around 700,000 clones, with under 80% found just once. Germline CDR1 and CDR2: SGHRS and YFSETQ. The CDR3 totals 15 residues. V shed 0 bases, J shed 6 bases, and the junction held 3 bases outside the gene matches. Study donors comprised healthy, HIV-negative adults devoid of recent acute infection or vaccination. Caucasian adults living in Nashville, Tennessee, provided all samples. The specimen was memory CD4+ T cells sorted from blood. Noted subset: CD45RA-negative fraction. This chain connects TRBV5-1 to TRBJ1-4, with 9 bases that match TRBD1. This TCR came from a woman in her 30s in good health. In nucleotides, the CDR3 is TGCGCCAGCAGCTTGGGGGACAGGGATTATGAAAAACTGTTTTTT. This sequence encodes CASSLGDRDYEKLFF.